This T cell receptor (beta chain) was profiled in a study of shared clonotypes between healthy human individuals. Authors' methods: Filtering was not the same, since immunoSEQ gave junction-only sequences without quality scores. Profiling relied on immunoSEQ multiplex PCR, and the TCRdb table lists in-frame clones only, not all of them. D and trimming were read from the DNA, whereas the V and J calls and clone size are those reported in that table. The sample records about half a million clones, around 74% being singletons. With unsorted samples, genomic DNA was obtained from about 90 million PBMCs. Trimming at V came to 4 bases and at J to 5 bases, leaving 5 bases not matched to a gene. Germline V gives CDR1 LNHDA, CDR2 SQIVND (reference sequence). This CDR3 region has 14 residues. With regard to this clone: Its antigen remains unknown. The sample carries other DNA sequences with the same CDR3.

Overall study findings and caveats: Among donors, clonotype sharing was expected to be affected by sequencing depth.

Sequences were obtained from PBMCs. The source is a woman in her thirties or forties in good health. Some clones in this sample may be carry-over from other donors' samples. The chain combines TRBV19 with TRBJ1-2; 9 positions match TRBD1. The CDR3 is CASSTGQGGYGYTF. Written as DNA, the CDR3 is TGTGCCAGTAGTACGGGACAGGGAGGTTATGGCTACACCTTC.